This T cell receptor beta chain was captured in a study of Ad26.COV2.S vaccination and SARS-CoV-2 variants. About the study: Intramuscular Ad26.COV2.S doses were given once or twice, 56 days apart.

Profiled with immunoSEQ multiplex PCR; TCRdb holds only in-frame clones, not every one. Of 400,000 to 500,000 clones listed, about 88% were seen once; the top ten hold 2.5% to 3%. The junction had 2 bases not matched to a gene; V was cut back by 4 bases and J by 4 bases. Germline CDR1 and CDR2: LGHDT and YNNKEL (reference sequence). The CDR3 is made up of 14 amino acids. Treatment noted: around 19 received Ad26.COV2.S at low or high dose, single or two shots; roughly five received placebo; per-sample allocation not given. Samples came from day 63 after the first vaccine or placebo injection. An adult aged 18-55 years in Boston served as the donor.

The gene calls are TRBV3-1 (or the pseudogene TRBV3-2) and TRBJ1-4; 8 bases fit TRBD1. The material sequenced was peripheral blood, taken in a trial of Ad26.COV2.S vaccine versus placebo. The source is a person between 18 and 59 years old who received the Ad26.COV2.S COVID-19 vaccine or a placebo. The CDR3 spells CASSLTGVNEKLFF. Here the CDR3 DNA reads TGTGCCAGCAGCCTGACAGGGGTTAATGAAAAACTGTTTTTT.